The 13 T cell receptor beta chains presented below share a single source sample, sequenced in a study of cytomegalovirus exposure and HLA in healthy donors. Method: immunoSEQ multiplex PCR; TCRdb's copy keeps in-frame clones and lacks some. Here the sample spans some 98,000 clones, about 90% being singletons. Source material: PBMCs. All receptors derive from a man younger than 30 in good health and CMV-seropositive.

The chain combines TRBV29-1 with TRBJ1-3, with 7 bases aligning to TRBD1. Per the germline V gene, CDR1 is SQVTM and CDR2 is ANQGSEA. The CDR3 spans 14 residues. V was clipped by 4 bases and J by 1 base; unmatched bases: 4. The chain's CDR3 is CSVAPDRSGNTIYF. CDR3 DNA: TGCAGCGTTGCCCCGGACAGGTCTGGAAACACCATATATTTT. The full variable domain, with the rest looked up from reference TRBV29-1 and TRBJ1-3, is SAVISQKPSRDICQRGTSLTIQCQVDSQVTMMFWYRQQPGQSLTLIATANQGSEATYESGFVIDKFPISRPNLTFSTLTVSNMSPEDSSIYLCSVAPDRSGNTIYFGEGSWLTVV.

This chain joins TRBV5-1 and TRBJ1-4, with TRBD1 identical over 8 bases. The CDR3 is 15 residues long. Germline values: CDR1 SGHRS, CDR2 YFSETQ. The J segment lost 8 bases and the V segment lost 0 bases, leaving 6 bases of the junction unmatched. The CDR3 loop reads CASSLASDRAEKLFF. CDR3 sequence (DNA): TGCGCCAGCAGCTTGGCCTCGGACAGGGCCGAAAAACTGTTTTTT.

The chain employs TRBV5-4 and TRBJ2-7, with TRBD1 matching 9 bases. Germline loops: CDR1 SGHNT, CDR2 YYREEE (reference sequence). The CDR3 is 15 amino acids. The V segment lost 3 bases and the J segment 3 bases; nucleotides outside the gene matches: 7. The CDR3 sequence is CASSWGTGGDYEQYF. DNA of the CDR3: TGTGCCAGCAGCTGGGGAACAGGGGGCGACTACGAGCAGTACTTC.

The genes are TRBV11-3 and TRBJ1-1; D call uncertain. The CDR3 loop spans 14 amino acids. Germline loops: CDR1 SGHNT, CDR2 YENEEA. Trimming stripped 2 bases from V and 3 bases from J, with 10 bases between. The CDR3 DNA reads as TGTGCCAGCAGCTTATCCGGGTCGGACACTGAAGCTTTCTTT. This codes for CASSLSGSDTEAFF.

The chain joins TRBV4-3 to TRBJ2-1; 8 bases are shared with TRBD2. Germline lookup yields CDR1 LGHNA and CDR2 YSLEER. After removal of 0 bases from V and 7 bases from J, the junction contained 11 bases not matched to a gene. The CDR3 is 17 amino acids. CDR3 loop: CASSQEVPGLGFNEQFF. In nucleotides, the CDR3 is TGCGCCAGCAGCCAAGAAGTGCCGGGACTAGGATTTAATGAGCAGTTCTTC.

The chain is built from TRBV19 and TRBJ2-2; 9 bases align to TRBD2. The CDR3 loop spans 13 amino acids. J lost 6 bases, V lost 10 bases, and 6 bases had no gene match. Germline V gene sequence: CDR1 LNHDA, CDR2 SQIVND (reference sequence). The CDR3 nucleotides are TGTGCCACCCGGACTAGCGTCGCCGGGGAGCTGTTTTTT. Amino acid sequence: CATRTSVAGELFF.

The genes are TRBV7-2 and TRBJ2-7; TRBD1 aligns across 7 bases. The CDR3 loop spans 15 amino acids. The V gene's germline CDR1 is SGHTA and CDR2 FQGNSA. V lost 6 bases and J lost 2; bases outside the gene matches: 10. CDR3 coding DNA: TGTGCCAGCAGTAAGGGACAGTCGAGTCCCTACGAGCAGTACTTC. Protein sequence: CASSKGQSSPYEQYF.

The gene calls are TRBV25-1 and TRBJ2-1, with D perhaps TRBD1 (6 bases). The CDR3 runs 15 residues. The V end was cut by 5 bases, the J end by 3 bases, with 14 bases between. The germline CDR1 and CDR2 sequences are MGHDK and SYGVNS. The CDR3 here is CASSMSGDFYNEQFF. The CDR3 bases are TGTGCCAGCAGTATGTCAGGGGATTTCTACAATGAGCAGTTCTTC.

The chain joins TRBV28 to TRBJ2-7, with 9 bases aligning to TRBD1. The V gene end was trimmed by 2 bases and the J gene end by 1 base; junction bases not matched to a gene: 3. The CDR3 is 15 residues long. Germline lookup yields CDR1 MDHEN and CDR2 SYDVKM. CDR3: CASSLDRGFSYEQYF. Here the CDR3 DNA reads TGTGCCAGCAGTTTAGACAGGGGGTTTTCCTACGAGCAGTACTTC.

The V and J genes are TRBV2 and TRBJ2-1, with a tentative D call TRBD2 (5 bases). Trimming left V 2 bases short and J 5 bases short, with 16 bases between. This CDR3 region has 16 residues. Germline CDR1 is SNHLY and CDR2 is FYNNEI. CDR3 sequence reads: CASSENFKRTNNEQFF. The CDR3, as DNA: TGTGCCAGCAGTGAAAATTTCAAGCGGACGAACAATGAGCAGTTCTTC.

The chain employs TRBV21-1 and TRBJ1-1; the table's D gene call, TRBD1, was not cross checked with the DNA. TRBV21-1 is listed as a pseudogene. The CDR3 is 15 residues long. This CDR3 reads CASSKGAKANTEAFF. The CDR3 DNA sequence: TGTGCCAGCAGCAAAGGGGCGAAGGCTAACACTGAAGCTTTCTTT.

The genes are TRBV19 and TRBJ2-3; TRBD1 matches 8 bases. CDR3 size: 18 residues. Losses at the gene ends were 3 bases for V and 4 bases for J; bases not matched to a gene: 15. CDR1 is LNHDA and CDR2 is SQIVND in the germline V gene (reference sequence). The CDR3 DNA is TGTGCCAGTAGTATGAGGCTGCGCGGACAGGGAGGAGCAGATACGCAGTATTTT. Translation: CASSMRLRGQGGADTQYF.

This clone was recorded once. The CDR3 loop is CASSLTVSVGDTQYF. In DNA form, the CDR3 reads TGTGCCAGCAGCCTTACCGTTAGCGTCGGAGATACGCAGTATTTT. The rearrangement links TRBV9 to TRBJ2-3; tentatively, D is TRBD2 (5 bases). The V end was cut by 4 bases, the J end by 5 bases, with 17 bases between. Germline CDR1 reads SGDLS; CDR2 reads YYNGEE. The CDR3 consists of 15 residues.